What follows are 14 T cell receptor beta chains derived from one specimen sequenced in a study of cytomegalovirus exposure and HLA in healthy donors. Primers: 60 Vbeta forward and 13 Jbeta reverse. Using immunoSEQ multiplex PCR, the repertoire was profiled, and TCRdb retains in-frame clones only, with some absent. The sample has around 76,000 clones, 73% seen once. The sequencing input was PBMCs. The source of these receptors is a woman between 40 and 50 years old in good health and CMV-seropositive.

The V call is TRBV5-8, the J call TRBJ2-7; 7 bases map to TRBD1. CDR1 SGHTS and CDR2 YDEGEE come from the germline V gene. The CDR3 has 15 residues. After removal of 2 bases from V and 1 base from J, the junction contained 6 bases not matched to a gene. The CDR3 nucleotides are TGTGCCAGCAGCTTAGGTACAGGGGAATCCTACGAGCAGTACTTC. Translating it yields CASSLGTGESYEQYF.

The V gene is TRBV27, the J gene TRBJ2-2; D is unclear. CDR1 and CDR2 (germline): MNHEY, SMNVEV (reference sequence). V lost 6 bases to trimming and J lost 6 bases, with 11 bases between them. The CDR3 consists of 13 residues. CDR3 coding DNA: TGTGCCAGCAGCCCCCTCGGTCCCGGGGAGCTGTTTTTT. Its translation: CASSPLGPGELFF.

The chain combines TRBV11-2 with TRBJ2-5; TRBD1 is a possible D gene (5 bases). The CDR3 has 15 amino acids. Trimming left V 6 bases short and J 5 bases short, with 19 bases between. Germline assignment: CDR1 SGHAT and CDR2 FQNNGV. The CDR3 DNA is TGTGCCAGCAGGGGGCCCCTGACAACCGGGGAGACCCAGTACTTC. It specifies CASRGPLTTGETQYF.

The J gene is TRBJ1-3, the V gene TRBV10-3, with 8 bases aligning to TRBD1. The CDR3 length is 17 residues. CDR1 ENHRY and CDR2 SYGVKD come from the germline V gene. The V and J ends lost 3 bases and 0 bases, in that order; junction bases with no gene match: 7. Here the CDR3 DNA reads TGTGCCATCAGTGACACAACAGGGGGGAACTCTGGAAACACCATATATTTT. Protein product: CAISDTTGGNSGNTIYF.

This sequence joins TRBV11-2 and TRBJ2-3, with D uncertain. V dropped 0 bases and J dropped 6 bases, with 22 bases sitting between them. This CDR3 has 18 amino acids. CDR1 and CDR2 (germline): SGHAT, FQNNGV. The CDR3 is CASSLDLLDLEASDTQYF. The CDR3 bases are TGTGCCAGCAGCTTAGATCTGTTAGACTTAGAAGCGTCGGATACGCAGTATTTT.

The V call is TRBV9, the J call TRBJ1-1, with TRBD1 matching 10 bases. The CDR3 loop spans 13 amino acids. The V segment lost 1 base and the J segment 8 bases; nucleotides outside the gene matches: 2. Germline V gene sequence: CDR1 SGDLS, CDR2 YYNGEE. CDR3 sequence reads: CASSVTTGGEAFF. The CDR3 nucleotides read TGTGCCAGCAGCGTAACGACAGGGGGCGAAGCTTTCTTT.

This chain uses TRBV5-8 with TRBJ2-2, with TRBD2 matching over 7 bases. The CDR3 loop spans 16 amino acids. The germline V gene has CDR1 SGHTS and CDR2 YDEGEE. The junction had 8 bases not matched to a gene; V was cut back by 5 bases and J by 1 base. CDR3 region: CASRPNRGENTGELFF. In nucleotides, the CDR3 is TGTGCCAGCAGGCCTAACCGGGGGGAGAACACCGGGGAGCTGTTTTTT.

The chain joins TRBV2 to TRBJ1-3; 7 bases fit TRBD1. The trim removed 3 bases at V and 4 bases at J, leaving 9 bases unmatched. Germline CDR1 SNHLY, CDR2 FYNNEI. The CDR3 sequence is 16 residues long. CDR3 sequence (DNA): TGTGCCAGCAGTGAGGGAGGACAGGTCTTGGGAAACACCATATATTTT. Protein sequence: CASSEGGQVLGNTIYF.

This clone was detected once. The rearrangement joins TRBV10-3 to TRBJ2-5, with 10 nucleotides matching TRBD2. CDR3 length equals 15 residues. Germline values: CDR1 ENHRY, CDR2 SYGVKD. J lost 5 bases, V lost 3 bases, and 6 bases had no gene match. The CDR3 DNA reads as TGTGCCATCAGTGAAACGGGACTAGCGTCGGAGACCCAGTACTTC. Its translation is CAISETGLASETQYF.

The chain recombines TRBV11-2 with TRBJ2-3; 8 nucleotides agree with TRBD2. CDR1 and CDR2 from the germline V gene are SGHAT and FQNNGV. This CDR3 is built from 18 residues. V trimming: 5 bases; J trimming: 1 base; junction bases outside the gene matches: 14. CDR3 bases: TGTGCCAGCAGCCCCTACCCGGGAGGGCCTAGAGGCACAGATACGCAGTATTTT. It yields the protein CASSPYPGGPRGTDTQYF.

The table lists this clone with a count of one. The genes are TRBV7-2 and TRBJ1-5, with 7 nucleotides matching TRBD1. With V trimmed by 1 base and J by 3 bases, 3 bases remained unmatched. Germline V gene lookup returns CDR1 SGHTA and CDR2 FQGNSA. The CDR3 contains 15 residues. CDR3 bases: TGTGCCAGCAGCTTAGAACAGGGGAACAATCAGCCCCAGCATTTT. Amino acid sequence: CASSLEQGNNQPQHF.

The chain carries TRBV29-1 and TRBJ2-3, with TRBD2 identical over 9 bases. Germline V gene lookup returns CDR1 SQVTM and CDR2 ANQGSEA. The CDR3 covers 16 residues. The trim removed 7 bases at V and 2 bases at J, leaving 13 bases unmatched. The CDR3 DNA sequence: TGCAGCGGAACGGGAGCTAGCGGGGTATTCACAGATACGCAGTATTTT. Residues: CSGTGASGVFTDTQYF.

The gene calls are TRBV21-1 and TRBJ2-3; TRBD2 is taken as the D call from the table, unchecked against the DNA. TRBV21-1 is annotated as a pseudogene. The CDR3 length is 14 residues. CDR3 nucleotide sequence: TGTGCCAGCAGCAATACTCTCTTGCGGGCTACGCAGTATTTT. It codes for CASSNTLLRATQYF.

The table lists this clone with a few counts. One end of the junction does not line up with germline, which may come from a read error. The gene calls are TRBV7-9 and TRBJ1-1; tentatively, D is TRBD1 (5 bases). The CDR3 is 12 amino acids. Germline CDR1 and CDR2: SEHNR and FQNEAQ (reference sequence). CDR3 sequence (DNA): TGTGCCAGCAGCTTGGATCGCAGGGAGGACGCCTTT. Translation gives CASSLDRREDAF.